Listed below are T cell receptor beta chains from one sample, sequenced in a study of T cell changes during pregnancy in multiple sclerosis. The protocol was immunoSEQ multiplex PCR, while the TCRdb copy is restricted to in-frame clones and leaves out a portion. The table records 40,000 to 45,000 clones, around 90% of them present only once. The sample here was CD8+ T cells from peripheral blood mononuclear cells, taken after pregnancy. The receptor set was obtained from a female donor in good health, enrolled as a control in a pregnancy study. Both conserved end residues are part of each CDR3. The D gene is left open where the match is weak. Clone size is given for some rows only: seen once, a few or many times, or a class if the clone is expanded.

d_call: .
v_call: TRBV5-1
j_call: TRBJ2-1
clone_size: .
cdr3_nt: TGCGCCAGCAGCTTGGGGCCGGGGTACAATGAGCAGTTCTTC
cdr3_aa: CASSLGPGYNEQFF

d_call: .
v_call: TRBV6-6
j_call: TRBJ2-7
clone_size: .
cdr3_nt: TGTGCCAGCAGTTACTCTGACAGCCCCTCCTACGAGCAGTACTTC
cdr3_aa: CASSYSDSPSYEQYF

d_call: .
v_call: TRBV19
j_call: TRBJ2-3
clone_size: .
cdr3_nt: TGTGCCAGTAGTATAGATGGTACTAGTGCATTCACAGATACGCAGTATTTT
cdr3_aa: CASSIDGTSAFTDTQYF

d_call: .
v_call: TRBV19
j_call: TRBJ1-1
clone_size: .
cdr3_nt: TGTGCCAGTAGTATCTCATTTATGGGCAGGGCCGACACTGAAGCTTTCTTT
cdr3_aa: CASSISFMGRADTEAFF

d_call: TRBD2
v_call: TRBV10-3
j_call: TRBJ2-1
clone_size: .
cdr3_nt: TGTGCCATCAGTGGGGGGACTAGCGGGGGGCAACAATACAATGAGCAGTTCTTC
cdr3_aa: CAISGGTSGGQQYNEQFF

d_call: .
v_call: TRBV7-9
j_call: TRBJ1-1
clone_size: .
cdr3_nt: TGTGCCAGCAGCTTTGGTATTTCATGGGAGGGAAACACTGAAGCTTTCTTT
cdr3_aa: CASSFGISWEGNTEAFF

d_call: TRBD1
v_call: TRBV6-5
j_call: TRBJ2-1
clone_size: once
cdr3_nt: TGTGCCAGCGAAAAATACAGGGGTGACGATGAGCAGTTCTTC
cdr3_aa: CASEKYRGDDEQFF

d_call: .
v_call: TRBV19
j_call: TRBJ2-7
clone_size: .
cdr3_nt: TGTGCCAGCCAGGGATCCTACGAGCAGTACTTC
cdr3_aa: CASQGSYEQYF

d_call: TRBD1
v_call: TRBV28
j_call: TRBJ1-1
clone_size: .
cdr3_nt: TGTGCCAGCAGTTCCCCACAGGGGTTGAACACTGAAGCTTTCTTT
cdr3_aa: CASSSPQGLNTEAFF

d_call: TRBD2
v_call: TRBV30
j_call: TRBJ2-1
clone_size: once
cdr3_nt: TGTGCCTGGAGCGGTCTGACTAGCGGGGGGAACAATGAGCAGTTCTTC
cdr3_aa: CAWSGLTSGGNNEQFF

d_call: .
v_call: TRBV27
j_call: TRBJ2-7
clone_size: .
cdr3_nt: TGTGCCAGCAGTCCCGGACAGTTTATTTACGAGCAGTACTTC
cdr3_aa: CASSPGQFIYEQYF